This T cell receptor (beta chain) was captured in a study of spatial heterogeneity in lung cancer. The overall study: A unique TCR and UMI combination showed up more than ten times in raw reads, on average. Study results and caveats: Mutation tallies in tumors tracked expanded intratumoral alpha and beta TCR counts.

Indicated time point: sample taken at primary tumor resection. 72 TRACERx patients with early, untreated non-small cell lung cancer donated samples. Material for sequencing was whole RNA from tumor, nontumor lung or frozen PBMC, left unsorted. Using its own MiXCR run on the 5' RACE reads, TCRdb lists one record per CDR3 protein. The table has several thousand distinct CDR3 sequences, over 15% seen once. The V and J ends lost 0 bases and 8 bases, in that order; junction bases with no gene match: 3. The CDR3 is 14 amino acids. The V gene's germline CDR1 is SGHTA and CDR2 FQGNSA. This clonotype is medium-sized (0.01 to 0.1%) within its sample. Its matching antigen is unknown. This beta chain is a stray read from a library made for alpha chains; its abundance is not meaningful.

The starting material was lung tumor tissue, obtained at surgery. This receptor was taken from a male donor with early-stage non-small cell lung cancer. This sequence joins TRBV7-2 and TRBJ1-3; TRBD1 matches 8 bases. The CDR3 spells CASSLATGAHTIYF. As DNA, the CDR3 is TGTGCCAGCAGCTTAGCGACAGGGGCGCACACCATATATTTT. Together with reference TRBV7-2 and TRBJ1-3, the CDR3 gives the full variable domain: GAGVSQSPSNKVTEKGKDVELRCDPISGHTALYWYRQSLGQGLEFLIYFQGNSAPDKSGLPSDRFSAERTGGSVSTLTIQRTQQEDSAVYLCASSLATGAHTIYFGEGSWLTVV.